This section outlines one TCR beta chain sequence together with its context. The V and J ends lost 6 bases and 3 bases respectively, with 11 bases between them. The CDR3 is 13 amino acids. This specimen belongs to a study of blood T cell repertoires in COVID-19. Across the study: Sources were T cells, B-cell-depleted T cells, or PBMCs; the material itself was cDNA or gDNA.

Assay used: immunoSEQ multiplex PCR; TCRdb lists only in-frame clones, some missing. This table has approximately 250,000 clones, approximately 86% appearing once. The sample comprised peripheral blood. This chain links TRBV12-3 or TRBV12-4 with TRBJ1-1; tentative D call: TRBD1 (6 bases). This TCR derives from a man younger than 35 with active or convalescent COVID-19. Here the CDR3 reads CASSNKGDTEAFF. The DNA of the CDR3 is TGTGCCAGCAGCAACAAGGGGGACACTGAAGCTTTCTTT.